The 2 T cell receptor beta chains below were found in one sample sequenced in a study of radiotherapy plus CTLA-4 blockade in lung cancer. The method was immunoSEQ multiplex PCR; TCRdb's version includes in-frame clones alone and lacks a portion of them. The data show tens of thousands of clones, 70% to 90% seen once. The source was peripheral blood, collected from a patient treated with radiotherapy plus ipilimumab. These receptors were collected from a human donor with non-small cell lung cancer that progressed on radiotherapy plus ipilimumab.

This clone came up once. This sequence joins TRBV6-5 and TRBJ1-2; possibly TRBD1 for D (6 bases). This CDR3 has 13 residues. V was clipped by 6 bases and J by 5 bases, with 13 bases between them. Per the germline V gene, CDR1 is MNHEY and CDR2 is SVGAGI. The CDR3 coding sequence is TGTGCCAGCAGACTACAAGGGGGTTATGGCTACACCTTC. Its translation: CASRLQGGYGYTF.

This rearrangement joins TRBV13 to TRBJ1-1; D gene unclear. CDR1 is PRHDT, CDR2 FYEKMQ, per germline (reference sequence). Trimming stripped 4 bases from V and 1 base from J, with 4 bases between. This CDR3 has 12 residues. The CDR3 loop is CASSSENTEAFF. As DNA, the CDR3 is TGTGCCAGCAGCTCCGAGAACACTGAAGCTTTCTTT.